The rows below give T cell receptor beta chains drawn from one sample of a study of patients and donors after allogeneic stem cell transplantation. TCRdb ran MiXCR on the RT-PCR reads and lists one entry per CDR3 protein. This table holds about a million distinct CDR3 sequences, about a sixth found once. Sequencing was performed on blood, either unsorted or a sorted T cell fraction (not recorded which). These receptors all come from a human donor who was either an allogeneic HSCT recipient or a stem cell or donor lymphocyte infusion donor (not recorded which). It is not recorded whose cells these are; they may come from a transplant donor. Both conserved end residues are trimmed from each CDR3. Each record gives: clone size, V gene, CDR3 protein. Only part of the rows carry a size: once, few, many, or a class if the clone is expanded.

>-|TRBV4-3
ASSQDRGDGVNEQF
>few|TRBV20-1
SSGGAINYGYT
>-|TRBV24-1
ATSDRGTGGYT
>-|TRBV27
ASSIGGENTGELF
>few|TRBV6-1
ASSRDRPWDTEAF
>few|TRBV6-1
ASRRGGRDYEQY
>-|TRBV30
AWSPPPSYEQY
>few|TRBV6-5
ASSYERKSYEKLF
>-|TRBV7-3
ASSLMRENEQF
>many|TRBV24-1
ATSDWRELNEQF
>-|TRBV9
ASSVSLRMGQGIYGYT
>-|TRBV6-2/TRBV6-3
ASIYSTGAPSYNEQF
>-|TRBV6-5
ASSYGDSNNEQF
>many|TRBV7-6
ASSIAQGLLYNEQF
>few|TRBV7-6
ASSLQLDTQY
>-|TRBV10-2
ASLGTTAEKLF
>few|TRBV12-3/TRBV12-4
ASSFGGWSNQPQH
>few|TRBV7-9
GSGQAYEQY
>-|TRBV7-9
ASARTGRNYGYT
>few|TRBV9
ASSVSGGNEQY
>few|TRBV20-1
SAQTPGPFTDTQY
>-|TRBV6-2/TRBV6-3
ASSYRGLAGGVYNEQF
>few|TRBV6-5
ASSYSSLVSSYEQY
>many|TRBV5-1
ASSAGTGAGELF
>many|TRBV2
ASCWDRATGELF
>-|TRBV6-1
ASSELELVPRTPLH
>-|TRBV5-1
ASSLAADRAHEQY
>few|TRBV5-6
ASSLQVQGVTGELF
>few|TRBV7-9
ASSPSTSPAGEQY
>-|TRBV5-1
ASSLALLAGQIQETQY
>-|TRBV20-1
SASRTGRGNQPQH
>few|TRBV20-1
SARIPARETQY
>many|TRBV6-5
ASSYVTNEKLF
>-|TRBV6-1
ASSQTIPRANVLT
>-|TRBV20-1
SARVSSGGSYNEQF
>-|TRBV6-1
ASSEDHSLSTEAF
>-|TRBV12-3/TRBV12-4
ASSLQVAELGETQY
>-|TRBV20-1
SARSGPGNQPQH
>-|TRBV25-1
ASSEPQPGGEQY
>few|TRBV15
ATSSHLWGSMNTEAF
>few|TRBV15
ATSRGQESSYEQY
>-|TRBV12-3/TRBV12-4
ASSFHLGPGGPETQY
>-|TRBV7-2
ASSRPGGAYNEQF
>-|TRBV20-1
SPLDRRAGLAYNEQF
>few|TRBV15
ATSILAGGYYNEQF
>-|TRBV6-1
ASSAPRLAVYEQY
>few|TRBV20-1
SARNGSNYGYT
>many|TRBV27
ATRTSGSSDTQY
>-|TRBV20-1
SAIHQGNEQF
>few|TRBV19
ASSVGTGFGQPQH
>-|TRBV20-1
SARLGSSYEQY
>few|TRBV4-1
ASSQVTAGGYEQY
>-|TRBV27
ASSPRWRGSVSNQPQH
>few|TRBV3-1
ASSQDLRFRADTDTQY
>-|TRBV7-2
ASSLDLRGVVSDTQY
>-|TRBV6-6
ASSGHGGELF
>-|TRBV10-3
AITEDSLGGWQF
>many|TRBV12-3/TRBV12-4
ASSFPPRHFLYEQY
>-|TRBV4-1
ASSQRTSGSYNEQF